A selection of T cell receptor beta chains follows, all from one sample in a study of glioma-infiltrating T cells after dendritic cell vaccination. Using immunoSEQ multiplex PCR, the repertoire was profiled, and TCRdb retains in-frame clones only, with some absent. Of roughly 100,000 clones in the sample, more than 75% were seen once. The specimen was blood, collected before dendritic cell vaccination. Receptors were obtained from a human donor with glioblastoma. CDR3s include the opening cysteine and the closing phenylalanine or tryptophan. The D gene is left open where the match is weak. For some rows the clone size is stated as once, few or many, or as a class when expanded; others skip it.

j_call	v_call	d_call	clone_size	cdr3_nt	cdr3_aa
TRBJ2-1	TRBV10-3	TRBD2	.	TGTGCCATCAGTGAAACTAGCGGGAGCAATGAGCAGTTCTTC	CAISETSGSNEQFF
TRBJ2-7	TRBV2	TRBD2	once	TGTGCCAGCAGTCGACTCCTAGCGGGAGATGGCTACGAGCAGTACTTC	CASSRLLAGDGYEQYF
TRBJ1-2	TRBV19	.	.	TGTGCCAGTAGTATAAGGGGGAGGGATAACTATGGCTACACCTTC	CASSIRGRDNYGYTF
TRBJ2-5	TRBV2	TRBD2	.	TGTGCCAGCAGCGGGACTAGTGGGTGGACCCAGTACTTC	CASSGTSGWTQYF
TRBJ2-1	TRBV7-2	.	once	TGTGCCAGCAGCTTAGATGGCCCTTACAATGAGCAGTTCTTC	CASSLDGPYNEQFF
TRBJ1-1	TRBV19	.	.	TGTGCCACTACCGGGGGGGTCAAAGCTTTCTTT	CATTGGVKAFF
TRBJ2-7	TRBV21-1	.	.	TGTGCCAGCAGCAAAAAGGAAGGGACAGGGGTTGTTGGGCAGTACTTC	CASSKKEGTGVVGQYF
TRBJ2-7	TRBV7-2	TRBD2	.	TGTGCCAGCAGCTTAGGACTAGCGTCCGACGAGCAGTACTTC	CASSLGLASDEQYF
TRBJ1-5	TRBV7-2	.	once	TGTGCCAGCAGCTTAGGAGGGCTAGGGGGTCAGCCCCAGCATTTT	CASSLGGLGGQPQHF
TRBJ1-6	TRBV7-8	.	.	TGTGCCAGCAGCTTAGCAGACAGAAGGGATTCACCCCTCCACTTT	CASSLADRRDSPLHF
TRBJ2-2	TRBV4-2	TRBD2	many	TGTGCCAGCAGCCGATCAGCGGGGGTGAACACCGGGGAGCTGTTTTTT	CASSRSAGVNTGELFF
TRBJ1-1	TRBV9	TRBD1	.	TGTGCCAGCAGCCCAAGTGGGGACAGGAACACTGAAGCTTTCTTT	CASSPSGDRNTEAFF
TRBJ1-2	TRBV9	.	.	TGTGCCAGCAGCGGACAGGTCTCCAACTATGGCTACACCTTC	CASSGQVSNYGYTF
TRBJ2-1	TRBV9	.	.	TGTGCCAGCAGCGTACAGGGCCCCTCCTACAATGAGCAGTTCTTC	CASSVQGPSYNEQFF
TRBJ1-1	TRBV19	.	.	TGTGCCAGTAGTATAGTCGGGGGCACTGAAGCTTTCTTT	CASSIVGGTEAFF
TRBJ1-2	TRBV4-3	.	.	TGCGCCAGCAGCGCCCACATTCACAGGACGACCGGCTATGGCTACACCTTC	CASSAHIHRTTGYGYTF
TRBJ2-7	TRBV5-1	TRBD1	.	TGCGCCAGCAGCCACGGGACAGGGTACGAGCAGTACTTC	CASSHGTGYEQYF